A selection of T cell receptor beta chains follows, all from one sample in a study of T cell responses to AZD1222 COVID-19 vaccine. Some clones are missing from TCRdb's copy, which holds only in-frame ones; the method was immunoSEQ multiplex PCR. There are 150,000 to 200,000 clones in the sample; around 91% occur only once, and 6.9% lies in the top ten. Sequences were derived from peripheral blood, sampled on day 0 of AZD1222 vaccination. The origin of the receptors is an adult in good health. Each CDR3 is given with its conserved first and last residue. The order of the fields is D gene, J gene, clone size, V gene, CDR3 protein, CDR3 DNA. The D gene is left open where the match is weak. Size tells how often a clone was seen (once, few, many) or the class of an expanded clone, and some rows leave it out.

d_gene: TRBD2; j_gene: TRBJ2-3; abundance: NA; v_gene: TRBV12-5; CDR3aa: CASGLTSGEYTDTQYF; CDR3nt: TGTGCTAGTGGTTTGACCAGCGGGGAGTATACAGATACGCAGTATTTT
d_gene: NA; j_gene: TRBJ2-2; abundance: few; v_gene: TRBV7-9; CDR3aa: CASSEPSGELFF; CDR3nt: TGTGCCAGCAGCGAGCCGAGCGGGGAGCTGTTTTTT
d_gene: NA; j_gene: TRBJ2-7; abundance: NA; v_gene: TRBV7-8; CDR3aa: CASSLAGSSYEQYF; CDR3nt: TGTGCCAGCAGCTTAGCGGGATCCTCCTACGAGCAGTACTTC
d_gene: NA; j_gene: TRBJ2-2; abundance: NA; v_gene: TRBV27; CDR3aa: CASSLDLAGELFF; CDR3nt: TGTGCCAGCAGTTTAGACTTGGCCGGGGAGCTGTTTTTT
d_gene: NA; j_gene: TRBJ2-1; abundance: NA; v_gene: TRBV5-4; CDR3aa: CASRVRGGTYNEQFF; CDR3nt: TGTGCCAGCAGGGTCCGAGGGGGGACCTACAATGAGCAGTTCTTC
d_gene: NA; j_gene: TRBJ1-2; abundance: NA; v_gene: TRBV30; CDR3aa: CAWSGRGGGYGYTF; CDR3nt: TGTGCCTGGAGTGGTCGGGGAGGCGGCTATGGCTACACCTTC
d_gene: NA; j_gene: TRBJ1-5; abundance: once; v_gene: TRBV5-1; CDR3aa: CASSLGGGGDQPQHF; CDR3nt: TGCGCCAGCAGCCTGGGCGGTGGGGGGGATCAGCCCCAGCATTTT
d_gene: TRBD1; j_gene: TRBJ1-5; abundance: once; v_gene: TRBV4-1; CDR3aa: CASSRGDRRDQPQHF; CDR3nt: TGCGCCAGCAGCCGTGGGGACAGGCGGGATCAGCCCCAGCATTTT
d_gene: TRBD1; j_gene: TRBJ2-3; abundance: NA; v_gene: TRBV24-1; CDR3aa: CATKRTGVPDTQYF; CDR3nt: TGTGCCACCAAACGGACAGGGGTTCCCGATACGCAGTATTTT
d_gene: TRBD1; j_gene: TRBJ2-4; abundance: NA; v_gene: TRBV5-1; CDR3aa: CASSFGQGGTKNIQYF; CDR3nt: TGCGCCAGCAGCTTCGGACAGGGGGGCACCAAAAACATTCAGTACTTC
d_gene: NA; j_gene: TRBJ1-3; abundance: NA; v_gene: TRBV20-1; CDR3aa: CSASWGPGNTIYF; CDR3nt: TGCAGTGCTAGTTGGGGCCCTGGAAACACCATATATTTT
d_gene: TRBD1; j_gene: TRBJ1-2; abundance: once; v_gene: TRBV18; CDR3aa: CASSPGQGQSSYGYTF; CDR3nt: TGTGCCAGCTCACCTGGACAGGGTCAATCTTCCTATGGCTACACCTTC
d_gene: NA; j_gene: TRBJ1-3; abundance: NA; v_gene: TRBV3-1/TRBV3-2; CDR3aa: CASRGTVGNTIYF; CDR3nt: TGTGCCAGCAGAGGGACCGTCGGAAACACCATATATTTT
d_gene: TRBD2; j_gene: TRBJ2-3; abundance: NA; v_gene: TRBV4-2; CDR3aa: CASSQDGASGGGDTQYF; CDR3nt: TGTGCCAGCAGCCAAGACGGGGCTAGCGGGGGCGGAGATACGCAGTATTTT
d_gene: TRBD1; j_gene: TRBJ1-1; abundance: NA; v_gene: TRBV2; CDR3aa: CASTIGQGEAFF; CDR3nt: TGTGCCAGCACGATCGGACAGGGTGAGGCTTTCTTT
d_gene: TRBD2; j_gene: TRBJ2-5; abundance: NA; v_gene: TRBV12-5; CDR3aa: CASGHSGGETQYF; CDR3nt: TGTGCTAGTGGTCATAGCGGGGGAGAGACCCAGTACTTC
d_gene: NA; j_gene: TRBJ1-5; abundance: NA; v_gene: TRBV12-3/TRBV12-4; CDR3aa: CASSLVSGQPQHF; CDR3nt: TGTGCCAGCAGTTTAGTTTCGGGACAGCCCCAGCATTTT
d_gene: NA; j_gene: TRBJ2-2; abundance: NA; v_gene: TRBV7-2; CDR3aa: CASSLPRAGELFF; CDR3nt: TGTGCCAGCAGCTTACCGCGAGCCGGGGAGCTGTTTTTT
d_gene: TRBD2; j_gene: TRBJ2-2; abundance: NA; v_gene: TRBV24-1; CDR3aa: CATKPAGLAGPQNTGELFF; CDR3nt: TGTGCCACCAAACCGGCGGGACTAGCGGGGCCACAAAACACCGGGGAGCTGTTTTTT